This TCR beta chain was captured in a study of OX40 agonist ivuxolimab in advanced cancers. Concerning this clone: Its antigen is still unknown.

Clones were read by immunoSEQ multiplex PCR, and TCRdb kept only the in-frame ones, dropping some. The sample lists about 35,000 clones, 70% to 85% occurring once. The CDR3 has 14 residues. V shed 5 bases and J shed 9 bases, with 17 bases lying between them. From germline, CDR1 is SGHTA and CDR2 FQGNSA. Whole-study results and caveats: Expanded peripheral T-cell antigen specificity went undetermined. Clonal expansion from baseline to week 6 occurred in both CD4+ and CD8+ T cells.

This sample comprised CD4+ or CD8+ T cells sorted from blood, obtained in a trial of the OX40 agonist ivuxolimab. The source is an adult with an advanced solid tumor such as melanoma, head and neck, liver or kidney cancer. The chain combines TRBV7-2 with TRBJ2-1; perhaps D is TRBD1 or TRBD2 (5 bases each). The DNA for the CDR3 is TGTGCCAGCAGCCCGGGACCCCATAGTGGTGAGCAGTTCTTC. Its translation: CASSPGPHSGEQFF.